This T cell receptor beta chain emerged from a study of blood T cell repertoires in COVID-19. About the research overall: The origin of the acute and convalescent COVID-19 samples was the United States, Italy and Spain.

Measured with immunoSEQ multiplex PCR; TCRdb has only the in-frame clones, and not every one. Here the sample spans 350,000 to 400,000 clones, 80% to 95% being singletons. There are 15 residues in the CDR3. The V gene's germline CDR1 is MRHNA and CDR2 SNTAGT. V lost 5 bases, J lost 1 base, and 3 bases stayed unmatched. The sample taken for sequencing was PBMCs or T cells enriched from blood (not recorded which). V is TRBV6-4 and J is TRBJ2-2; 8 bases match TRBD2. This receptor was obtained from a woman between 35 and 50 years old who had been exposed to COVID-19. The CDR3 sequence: CASSPLAGNTGELFF. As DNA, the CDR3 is TGTGCCAGCAGTCCCCTAGCGGGGAACACCGGGGAGCTGTTTTTT.